This T cell receptor (beta chain) originates from a study of cytomegalovirus exposure and HLA in healthy donors. The V and J ends lost 4 bases and 6 bases, in that order; junction bases with no gene match: 11. The germline gives CDR1 SGHRS, CDR2 YFSETQ. This CDR3 is built from 15 residues. Researchers ran the PCR with 60 Vbeta and 13 Jbeta primers. Sequencing used immunoSEQ multiplex PCR; TCRdb keeps in-frame clones, though not all of them. The repertoire holds around 130,000 clones, with about 79% as singletons. This sequence originates from a man younger than 35 in good health and CMV-seronegative. The V and J genes are TRBV5-1 and TRBJ2-7, with TRBD2 matching over 9 bases. Sample: PBMCs. The CDR3 is CASSPGGREGGEQYV. The CDR3 DNA sequence: TGCGCCAGCAGCCCAGGCGGGCGGGAGGGCGGCGAGCAGTACGTC.